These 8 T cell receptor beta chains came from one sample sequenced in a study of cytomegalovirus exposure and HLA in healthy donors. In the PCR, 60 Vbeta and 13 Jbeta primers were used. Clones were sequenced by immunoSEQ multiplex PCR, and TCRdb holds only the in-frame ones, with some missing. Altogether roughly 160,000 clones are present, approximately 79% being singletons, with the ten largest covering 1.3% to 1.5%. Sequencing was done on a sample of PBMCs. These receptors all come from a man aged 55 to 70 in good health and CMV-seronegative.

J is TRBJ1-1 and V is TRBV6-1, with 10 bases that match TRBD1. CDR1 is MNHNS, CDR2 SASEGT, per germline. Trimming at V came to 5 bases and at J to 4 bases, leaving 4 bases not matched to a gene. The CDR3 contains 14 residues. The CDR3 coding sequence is TGTGCCAGCAGTACCGGGACAGGGGCCACTGAAGCTTTCTTT. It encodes CASSTGTGATEAFF.

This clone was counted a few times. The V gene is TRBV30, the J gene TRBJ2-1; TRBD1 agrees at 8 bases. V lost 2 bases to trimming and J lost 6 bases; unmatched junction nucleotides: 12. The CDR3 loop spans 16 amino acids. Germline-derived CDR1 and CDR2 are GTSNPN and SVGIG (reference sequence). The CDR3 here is CAWSRAGTGASNEQFF. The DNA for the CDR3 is TGTGCCTGGAGTAGGGCAGGGACAGGCGCTTCCAATGAGCAGTTCTTC.

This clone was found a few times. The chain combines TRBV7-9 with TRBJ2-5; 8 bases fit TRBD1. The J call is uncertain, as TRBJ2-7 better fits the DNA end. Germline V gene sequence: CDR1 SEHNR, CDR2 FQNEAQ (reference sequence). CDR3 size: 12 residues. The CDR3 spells CASSLTGDEQYF. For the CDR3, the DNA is TGTGCCAGCAGCTTGACAGGGGACGAGCAGTACTTC.

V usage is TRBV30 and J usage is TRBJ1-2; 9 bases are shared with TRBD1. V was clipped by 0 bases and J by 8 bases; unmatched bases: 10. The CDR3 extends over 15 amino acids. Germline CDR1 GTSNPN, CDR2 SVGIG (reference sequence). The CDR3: CAWSVSLGQGSGYTF. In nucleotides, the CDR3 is TGTGCCTGGAGTGTATCCTTAGGACAGGGGTCGGGCTACACCTTC.

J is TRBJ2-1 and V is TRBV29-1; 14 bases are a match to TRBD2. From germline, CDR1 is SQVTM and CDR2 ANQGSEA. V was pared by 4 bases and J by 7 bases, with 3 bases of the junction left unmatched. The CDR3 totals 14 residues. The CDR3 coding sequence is TGCAGCGTTGCGCGGACTAGCGGGGGGAATGAGCAGTTCTTC. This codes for CSVARTSGGNEQFF.

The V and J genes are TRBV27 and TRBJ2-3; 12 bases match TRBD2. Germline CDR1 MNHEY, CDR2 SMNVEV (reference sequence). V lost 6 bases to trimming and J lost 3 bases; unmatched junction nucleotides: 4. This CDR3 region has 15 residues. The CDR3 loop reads CASRKTSGRTDTQYF. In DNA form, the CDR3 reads TGTGCCAGCAGAAAGACTAGCGGGAGAACAGATACGCAGTATTTT.

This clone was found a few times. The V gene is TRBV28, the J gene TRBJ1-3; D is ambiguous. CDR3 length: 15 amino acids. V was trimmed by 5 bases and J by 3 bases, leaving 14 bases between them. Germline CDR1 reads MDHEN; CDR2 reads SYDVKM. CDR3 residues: CASSTPYSFGNTIYF. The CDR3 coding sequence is TGTGCCAGCAGTACACCCTACAGCTTTGGAAACACCATATATTTT.

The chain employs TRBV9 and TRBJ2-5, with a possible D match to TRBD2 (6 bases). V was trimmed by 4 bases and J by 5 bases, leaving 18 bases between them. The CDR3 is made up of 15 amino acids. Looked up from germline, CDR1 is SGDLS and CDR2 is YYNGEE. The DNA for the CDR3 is TGTGCCAGCAGCCGAAGCGGTCTGAGCGGGGAGACCCAGTACTTC. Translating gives CASSRSGLSGETQYF.